The 15 T cell receptor beta chains given below trace back to one sample, sequenced in a study of technical replicates of blood from a few donors. Measured with immunoSEQ multiplex PCR; TCRdb has only the in-frame clones, and not every one. The data hold approximately 53,000 clones, with approximately 95% observed a single time. Sequencing was done on a sample of T cells isolated from PBMCs. These receptors were obtained from a human donor in good health.

The rearrangement uses TRBV6-5 and TRBJ1-1; 9 bases fit TRBD1. V was pared by 5 bases and J by 3 bases, with 4 bases of the junction left unmatched. The CDR3 contains 14 residues. Per germline, CDR1 MNHEY and CDR2 SVGAGI. CDR3 sequence: CASSDRGRHTEAFF. CDR3 nucleotide sequence: TGTGCCAGCAGTGACAGGGGGAGGCACACTGAAGCTTTCTTT.

CDR3 nucleotides: TGTGCCAGCAGTTACGAAACACTGAACACTGAAGCTTTCTTT. Its protein is CASSYETLNTEAFF. The chain combines TRBV6-5 with TRBJ1-1; no reliable D call. Trimming removed 2 bases from V and 0 bases from J, with 7 bases in between. Germline V gene lookup returns CDR1 MNHEY and CDR2 SVGAGI. CDR3 size: 14 residues.

The V and J genes are TRBV27 and TRBJ2-7; D possibly corresponds to TRBD1 (5 bases). The CDR3 contains 14 residues. V lost 3 bases, J lost 1 base, and 10 bases lay in between. The germline CDR1 and CDR2 sequences are MNHEY and SMNVEV (reference sequence). CDR3 coding DNA: TGTGCCAGCAGTTTCGGCAGGGCGTCCTACGAGCAGTACTTC. It is translated as CASSFGRASYEQYF.

This CDR3 is CASRGGGTTEAFF. Written as DNA, the CDR3 is TGTGCCAGCAGGGGAGGGGGGACCACTGAAGCTTTCTTT. V and J are TRBV6-5 and TRBJ1-1, with D perhaps TRBD1 (6 bases). This CDR3 contains 13 residues. V was clipped by 6 bases and J by 4 bases, with 12 bases between them. From germline, CDR1 is MNHEY and CDR2 SVGAGI.

The V and J genes are TRBV19 and TRBJ2-2, with 10 nucleotides matching TRBD1. The CDR3 extends over 13 amino acids. V trimming: 8 bases; J trimming: 4 bases; junction bases outside the gene matches: 1. Germline values: CDR1 LNHDA, CDR2 SQIVND (reference sequence). CDR3 sequence: CASWDRGTGELFF. For the CDR3, the DNA is TGTGCCAGTTGGGACAGGGGCACCGGGGAGCTGTTTTTT.

This clone has only one observation. The rearrangement links TRBV12-2 to TRBJ2-1; the table's D call of TRBD2 was not tested on the DNA. TRBV12-2 is listed as a pseudogene. The CDR3 spans 15 residues. CDR3 bases: TGTGCAAGTCGCTTGGGAGGGGACCTCTACAATGAGCAGTTCTTC. Translation gives CASRLGGDLYNEQFF.

This chain uses TRBV4-1 with TRBJ1-2, with 9 bases lining up with TRBD1. Per the germline V gene, CDR1 is MGHRA and CDR2 is YSYEKL. The CDR3 consists of 17 residues. Trimming took 3 bases from V and 4 from J; bases not matched to a gene: 12. CDR3 coding DNA: TGCGCCAGCAGCCAGCCACAGGGACAGGGCCAAATCTATGGCTACACCTTC. This translates into CASSQPQGQGQIYGYTF.

CDR3 amino acids: CASSFDSGDGYTF. The DNA of the CDR3 is TGTGCCAGCAGTTTCGACAGCGGGGATGGCTACACCTTC. The chain links TRBV6-6 to TRBJ1-2, with D possibly being TRBD1 (5 bases). This CDR3 contains 13 residues. Germline values: CDR1 MNHNY, CDR2 SVGAGI (reference sequence). V lost 4 bases and J lost 6, with 12 bases in between.

This sequence joins TRBV19 and TRBJ2-5, with TRBD1 matching over 8 bases. The junction had 0 bases not matched to a gene; V was cut back by 8 bases and J by 4 bases. Looked up from germline, CDR1 is LNHDA and CDR2 is SQIVND (reference sequence). The CDR3 consists of 11 residues. CDR3 amino acids: CASQGAETQYF. CDR3 bases: TGTGCCAGTCAGGGGGCAGAGACCCAGTACTTC.

The genes are TRBV28 and TRBJ2-3, with 13 bases that match TRBD2. The germline CDR1 and CDR2 sequences are MDHEN and SYDVKM. Trimming at V came to 6 bases and at J to 3 bases, leaving 3 bases not matched to a gene. The CDR3 is made up of 15 amino acids. CDR3 coding DNA: TGTGCCAGCAGAAGACTAGCGGGAGGTACAGATACGCAGTATTTT. It specifies CASRRLAGGTDTQYF.

The chain joins TRBV9 to TRBJ2-3; maybe TRBD1 (6 bases). The V end was cut by 2 bases, the J end by 2 bases, with 12 bases between. This CDR3 has 15 residues. From germline, CDR1 is SGDLS and CDR2 YYNGEE. The CDR3 sequence: CASSVRGSTTDTQYF. The CDR3 region has the DNA TGTGCCAGCAGCGTCAGGGGCAGTACCACAGATACGCAGTATTTT.

The V call is TRBV28, the J call TRBJ2-1; TRBD1 agrees at 8 bases. Germline assignment: CDR1 MDHEN and CDR2 SYDVKM. The CDR3 covers 16 residues. The trim removed 4 bases at V and 4 bases at J, leaving 9 bases unmatched. The CDR3 sequence: CASSSYRGEEYNEQFF. DNA of the CDR3: TGTGCCAGCAGTTCCTACAGGGGGGAGGAATACAATGAGCAGTTCTTC. Filled out from reference TRBV28 and TRBJ2-1, the complete variable domain reads DVKVTQSSRYLVKRTGEKVFLECVQDMDHENMFWYRQDPGLGLRLIYFSYDVKMKEKGDIPEGYSVSREKKERFSLILESASTNQTSMYLCASSSYRGEEYNEQFFGPGTRLTVL.

The chain employs TRBV4-1 and TRBJ1-5; the D is unclear. The CDR3 covers 15 residues. Germline values: CDR1 MGHRA, CDR2 YSYEKL. The V end lost 0 bases, the J end lost 0 bases, and 6 bases lay between the germline ends. The CDR3 protein is CASSQEIYSNQPQHF. The CDR3 bases are TGCGCCAGCAGCCAAGAAATATATAGCAATCAGCCCCAGCATTTT.

This clone was observed once. The chain joins TRBV7-6 to TRBJ2-2, with 10 bases fitting TRBD1. There are 18 residues in the CDR3. Germline V gene lookup returns CDR1 SGHVS and CDR2 FNYEAQ. V lost 0 bases to trimming and J lost 3 bases; unmatched junction nucleotides: 7. The CDR3 here is CASSLALVGTGDTGELFF. CDR3 bases: TGTGCCAGCAGCTTAGCGCTTGTCGGGACAGGGGACACCGGGGAGCTGTTTTTT.

The rearrangement joins TRBV11-2 to TRBJ1-1; D remains ambiguous. V was shortened by 2 bases and J by 0 bases, with 4 bases between the two germline ends. This CDR3 has 13 residues. CDR1 SGHAT and CDR2 FQNNGV come from the germline V gene. CDR3 coding DNA: TGTGCCAGCAGCTTAACGGTGAACACTGAAGCTTTCTTT. It translates to CASSLTVNTEAFF.